The 13 T cell receptor beta chains reported below all come from one sample, sequenced in a study of blood T cell repertoires in COVID-19 (dated by TCRdb to 2020 to 2021). Receptors were amplified or captured by the immunoSEQ multiplex PCR assay. In its TCRdb copy, this immuneACCESS table keeps in-frame sequences only and misses some clones. Where compared with another copy, unresolved V genes explain less than half of these, and the others have no known cause. In all, the sample holds approximately 190,000 clones, and more than 85% of those were seen once. The ten top clones hold about 22% of the sample. The sequencing input was PBMCs or T cells enriched from blood (not recorded which). The receptors stem from a woman in her thirties or forties in a cohort exposed to, infected with or recovered from COVID-19 (not recorded which).

The chain couples TRBV7-6 to TRBJ1-1; 8 bases are shared with TRBD1. The V gene end was trimmed by 5 bases and the J gene end by 0 bases; junction bases not matched to a gene: 5. Per germline, CDR1 SGHVS and CDR2 FNYEAQ. The length of the CDR3 is 15 residues. CDR3 amino acids: CASSRTGIMNTEAFF. The CDR3 nucleotides read TGTGCCAGCAGCAGGACAGGGATCATGAACACTGAAGCTTTCTTT.

The V and J genes are TRBV3-1 (or the pseudogene TRBV3-2) and TRBJ2-2, with D possibly being TRBD2 (5 bases). The CDR3 runs 14 residues. Trimming pared 3 bases from V and 6 bases from J, leaving 11 bases between. Germline CDR1 is LGHDT and CDR2 is YNNKEL (reference sequence). This CDR3 reads CASSQDRGAGELFF. CDR3 sequence (DNA): TGTGCCAGCAGCCAGGACCGGGGTGCCGGGGAGCTGTTTTTT.

The CDR3 DNA is TGCGCCAGCAGCCAAGAGGGAGGACTAGCGGCTTCCTACGAGCAGTACTTC. Its protein product is CASSQEGGLAASYEQYF. The chain links TRBV4-3 to TRBJ2-7, with 10 positions matching TRBD2. The V gene's germline CDR1 is LGHNA and CDR2 YSLEER. This CDR3 contains 17 residues. V lost 0 bases and J lost 1; bases outside the gene matches: 6.

The chain recombines TRBV29-1 with TRBJ2-3, with 8 bases identical to TRBD2. The CDR3 runs to 17 residues. CDR1 and CDR2 (germline): SQVTM, ANQGSEA. V dropped 6 bases and J dropped 1; count of bases not matched to a gene: 15. The CDR3: CSVGWLAGAWGTDTQYF. The CDR3 nucleotides read TGCAGCGTGGGATGGCTAGCGGGCGCCTGGGGCACAGATACGCAGTATTTT.

The genes are TRBV7-9 and TRBJ2-7, with 8 bases lining up with TRBD1. The CDR3 has 18 amino acids. V shed 2 bases and J 0 bases; nucleotides not matched to a gene: 12. Germline CDR1 reads SEHNR; CDR2 reads FQNEAQ (reference sequence). In DNA, the CDR3 is TGTGCCAGCAGCTTAAAGGCCCGGACAGGGCCATTCTCCTACGAGCAGTACTTC. Translation gives CASSLKARTGPFSYEQYF. The full variable domain, in which reference TRBV7-9 and TRBJ2-7 provide the parts outside the CDR3, is DTGVSQNPRHKITKRGQNVTFRCDPISEHNRLYWYRQTLGQGPEFLTYFQNEAQLEKSRLLSDRFSAERPKGSFSTLEIQRTEQGDSAMYLCASSLKARTGPFSYEQYFGPGTRLTVT.

V gene TRBV7-2 combines with J gene TRBJ2-3; 10 bases fit TRBD2. This CDR3 region has 17 residues. V shed 3 bases and J 0 bases; nucleotides not matched to a gene: 6. The V gene's germline CDR1 is SGHTA and CDR2 FQGNSA. In DNA form, the CDR3 reads TGTGCCAGCAGCTTTATAGCGGGGGGAGCTAGCACAGATACGCAGTATTTT. It translates to CASSFIAGGASTDTQYF.

This chain connects TRBV27 to TRBJ2-1; D is undetermined. Germline V gene sequence: CDR1 MNHEY, CDR2 SMNVEV (reference sequence). Trimming stripped 5 bases from V and 3 bases from J, with 14 bases between. The CDR3 is 15 residues long. CDR3 DNA sequence: TGTGCCAGCAGTCCCACGAAGAGGAACTACAATGAGCAGTTCTTC. Translation gives CASSPTKRNYNEQFF.

This clone has only one observation. The V gene is TRBV19, the J gene TRBJ2-2, with 14 bases lining up with TRBD2. This CDR3 is built from 17 residues. V lost 6 bases to trimming and J lost 1 base; unmatched junction nucleotides: 4. Germline CDR1 LNHDA, CDR2 SQIVND (reference sequence). The DNA of the CDR3 is TGTGCCAGTAGCCTGACTAGCGGGAGGGTGAACACCGGGGAGCTGTTTTTT. Its translation: CASSLTSGRVNTGELFF.

The CDR3 loop is CATSDSRQGLTEAFF. The CDR3 nucleotides are TGTGCCACCAGTGATAGCCGACAGGGGCTCACTGAAGCTTTCTTT. This chain uses TRBV24-1 with TRBJ1-1, with 8 bases lining up with TRBD1. This CDR3 comprises 15 residues. Germline CDR1 is KGHDR and CDR2 is SFDVKD. The V and J ends lost 3 bases and 4 bases, in that order; junction bases with no gene match: 6.

This chain uses TRBV6-5 with TRBJ2-1; D may be TRBD1 (6 bases). This CDR3 has 16 amino acids. Trimming removed 3 bases at V and 7 bases at J, with 19 bases between. Germline V gives CDR1 MNHEY, CDR2 SVGAGI. For the CDR3, the DNA is TGTGCCAGCAGTTATCCCGCGACAGGCGAGGTAAATGAGCAGTTCTTC. This codes for CASSYPATGEVNEQFF.

This chain links TRBV2 with TRBJ2-3, with D possibly being TRBD2 (5 bases). The V end lost 4 bases, the J end lost 6 bases, and 17 bases lay between the germline ends. CDR1 and CDR2 (germline): SNHLY, FYNNEI. The CDR3 contains 15 residues. The CDR3 region has the DNA TGTGCCAGCAGTGGAAGGTCCGGAGGATCCGATACGCAGTATTTT. Translation gives CASSGRSGGSDTQYF.

The CDR3 DNA is TGTGCCAGCATCGACACGGGACAGGGGTCTGGAAACACCATATATTTT. Encoded protein: CASIDTGQGSGNTIYF. The chain links TRBV2 to TRBJ1-3, with 10 bases that match TRBD1. The CDR3 runs to 16 residues. Trimming at V came to 7 bases and at J to 1 base, leaving 7 bases not matched to a gene. Per the germline V gene, CDR1 is SNHLY and CDR2 is FYNNEI.

This chain uses TRBV6-1 with TRBJ1-5; 9 bases fit TRBD1. Germline V lookup: CDR1 MNHNS, CDR2 SASEGT. This CDR3 comprises 15 residues. Trimming cost V 1 base and J 6 bases; bases outside gene matches: 4. The CDR3 is CASSEGGQGGQPQHF. CDR3 coding DNA: TGTGCCAGCAGTGAAGGGGGACAGGGTGGTCAGCCCCAGCATTTT.